The next 22 T cell receptor beta chains were all read from a single sample in a study of CD8 T cells in Susac syndrome. RNA was extracted with the RNeasy kit, and a quantity of about 0.5 to 1 ug was reverse transcribed using random hexamers. TCRdb reprocessed the immunoSEQ multiplex PCR reads with MiXCR, giving one entry per CDR3 protein. The data contain 150,000 or so distinct CDR3 sequences, roughly 94% of them singletons. Specimen: CD4+ T cells from PBMCs. The receptor set was obtained from a human donor with Susac syndrome.

This sequence joins TRBV28 and TRBJ2-1, with unresolved D. Trimming took off 4 bases at V and 5 bases at J, with 21 bases between the two ends. CDR1 MDHEN and CDR2 SYDVKM come from the germline V gene. CDR3 length equals 17 residues. The CDR3 DNA follows: TGTGCCAGCAGTTCCCCGTTACAAATGACCCGAAACAATGAGCAGTTCTTC. Protein: CASSSPLQMTRNNEQFF. Full variable domain (outside the CDR3, taken from reference TRBV28 and TRBJ2-1): DVKVTQSSRYLVKRTGEKVFLECVQDMDHENMFWYRQDPGLGLRLIYFSYDVKMKEKGDIPEGYSVSREKKERFSLILESASTNQTSMYLCASSSPLQMTRNNEQFFGPGTRLTVL.

The chain has TRBV30 and TRBJ2-1; 11 nucleotides match TRBD2. The V segment lost 1 base and the J segment 10 bases; nucleotides outside the gene matches: 9. The length of the CDR3 is 15 residues. Germline V CDR1 and CDR2: GTSNPN, SVGIG (reference sequence). The CDR3 DNA reads as TGTGCCTGGAGTGAGTCTAGCGGGGGGCCCAACGAGCAGTTCTTC. Protein: CAWSESSGGPNEQFF.

CDR3: CASSQERGSGSPLHF. The CDR3 region has the DNA TGTGCCAGCAGCCAAGAGAGAGGGTCGGGATCACCCCTCCACTTT. V and J are TRBV4-2 and TRBJ1-6; D gene uncertain. CDR3 length: 15 residues. From germline, CDR1 is LGHNA and CDR2 YNFKEQ. V was clipped by 0 bases and J by 10 bases, with 13 bases between them.

This chain connects TRBV30 to TRBJ1-2, with a possible D match to TRBD1 (5 bases). V lost 6 bases and J lost 4, with 15 bases in between. Looked up from germline, CDR1 is GTSNPN and CDR2 is SVGIG (reference sequence). The CDR3 contains 13 residues. CDR3 region: CACQRQGGYGYTF. In DNA form, the CDR3 reads TGTGCCTGCCAAAGGCAGGGAGGCTATGGCTACACCTTC.

The rearrangement links TRBV30 to TRBJ1-5; D is unclear. CDR3 length: 12 residues. With 2 bases removed from V and 6 bases from J, the gap between germline ends came to 8 bases. The V gene's germline CDR1 is GTSNPN and CDR2 SVGIG (reference sequence). The CDR3 sequence is CAWSNSGQPQHF. The CDR3 DNA is TGTGCCTGGAGTAACTCCGGTCAGCCCCAGCATTTT.

CDR3 nucleotides: TGTGCCAGCAGCCCCAGAGGTCTCGGGGGGCCGGAGACCCAGTACTTC. Translated: CASSPRGLGGPETQYF. V is TRBV28 and J is TRBJ2-5, with D perhaps TRBD2 (7 bases). Trimming removed 6 bases at V and 5 bases at J, with 22 bases between. The germline V gene has CDR1 MDHEN and CDR2 SYDVKM. The CDR3 sequence is 16 residues long.

The rearrangement links TRBV15 to TRBJ2-4; D not certain. Trimming cost V 0 bases and J 9 bases, with 15 bases left between them. The germline V gene encodes CDR1 LNHNV and CDR2 YYDKDF (reference sequence). This CDR3 is 15 amino acids long. CDR3 in DNA: TGTGCCACCAGCAGAGACCACGAAAAATTCGGCATTCAGTACTTC. Protein sequence: CATSRDHEKFGIQYF.

This rearrangement joins TRBV5-4 to TRBJ1-4; D might be TRBD1 (6 bases). CDR3 length: 15 residues. Trimming took 2 bases from V and 8 from J, leaving 16 bases between them. CDR1 is SGHNT, CDR2 YYREEE, per germline (reference sequence). CDR3 amino acids: CASSFFTGFNEKLFF. DNA of the CDR3: TGTGCCAGCAGCTTTTTTACAGGGTTCAACGAAAAACTGTTTTTT.

This chain uses TRBV20-1 with TRBJ1-1; D ambiguous. The germline V gene has CDR1 DFQATT and CDR2 SNEGSKA (reference sequence). V dropped 0 bases and J dropped 1 base, with 6 bases sitting between them. The CDR3 loop spans 13 amino acids. The CDR3, as DNA: TGCAGTGCTAGAGATGGTCGGAACACTGAAGCTTTCTTT. It codes for CSARDGRNTEAFF.

The rearrangement joins TRBV5-4 to TRBJ1-2, with 7 nucleotides matching TRBD1. V shed 2 bases and J 6 bases; nucleotides not matched to a gene: 13. The CDR3 contains 16 residues. Germline assignment: CDR1 SGHNT and CDR2 YYREEE (reference sequence). The CDR3, as DNA: TGTGCCAGCAGCTTCCCCGGACAGGCTGCCTGGAATGGCTACACCTTC. Protein sequence: CASSFPGQAAWNGYTF.

The genes are TRBV9 and TRBJ2-5; no clear D. Trimming left V 3 bases short and J 1 base short, with 10 bases between. This CDR3 region has 14 residues. The V gene's germline CDR1 is SGDLS and CDR2 YYNGEE. CDR3 DNA: TGTGCCAGCAGCGCCCAAGGCATCCAAGAGACCCAGTACTTC. Its protein is CASSAQGIQETQYF.

This rearrangement joins TRBV20-1 to TRBJ2-1; TRBD2 aligns across 13 bases. CDR1 is DFQATT and CDR2 is SNEGSKA in the germline V gene (reference sequence). V shed 3 bases, J shed 9 bases, and the junction held 8 bases outside the gene matches. This CDR3 spans 15 amino acids. CDR3 sequence reads: CSARTGTSGAAEQFF. In DNA form, the CDR3 reads TGCAGTGCTAGGACCGGGACTAGCGGGGCTGCTGAGCAGTTCTTC.

The CDR3 region is CSPGQGRTDTQYF. The CDR3 DNA is TGCAGTCCGGGACAGGGCAGGACAGATACGCAGTATTTT. The rearrangement links TRBV20-1 to TRBJ2-3; 9 bases match TRBD1. With 8 bases clipped from V and 3 bases from J, the junction kept 6 bases outside the gene matches. This CDR3 comprises 13 residues. The germline gives CDR1 DFQATT, CDR2 SNEGSKA (reference sequence).

V gene TRBV19 combines with J gene TRBJ2-3; TRBD1 or TRBD2 may be the D gene (5 bases each). Germline lookup yields CDR1 LNHDA and CDR2 SQIVND (reference sequence). There are 15 residues in the CDR3. Between the trimmed V and J ends, which lost 5 bases and 0 bases, there was a span of 12 bases. Here the CDR3 DNA reads TGTGCCAGTAGTTGGGGGAGCTTGAGCACAGATACGCAGTATTTT. As protein: CASSWGSLSTDTQYF. Looking up the rest from reference TRBV19 and TRBJ2-3 gives the full variable domain: DGGITQSPKYLFRKEGQNVTLSCEQNLNHDAMYWYRQDPGQGLRLIYYSQIVNDFQKGDIAEGYSVSREKKESFPLTVTSAQKNPTAFYLCASSWGSLSTDTQYFGPGTRLTVL.

CDR3 residues: CASSQAGGYGPQHF. The CDR3 DNA reads as TGCGCCAGCAGCCAAGCAGGGGGATACGGGCCCCAGCATTTT. V usage is TRBV4-1 and J usage is TRBJ1-5, with 7 bases identical to TRBD1. Unmatched junction bases numbered 6, after V lost 1 base and J lost 9 bases. CDR3 length: 14 residues. The germline V gene encodes CDR1 MGHRA and CDR2 YSYEKL.

The gene calls are TRBV15 and TRBJ2-7; D not certain. V was pared by 0 bases and J by 6 bases, with 12 bases between. The CDR3 has 14 amino acids. Germline CDR1 LNHNV, CDR2 YYDKDF (reference sequence). This CDR3 is CATSRDQASIEQYF. The CDR3 nucleotides read TGTGCCACCAGCAGAGATCAGGCGTCGATCGAGCAGTACTTC.

The rearrangement uses TRBV3-1 and TRBJ2-1; TRBD2 matches at 8 bases. With 4 bases clipped from V and 8 bases from J, the junction kept 4 bases outside the gene matches. The CDR3 extends over 13 amino acids. Per the germline V gene, CDR1 is LGHDT and CDR2 is YNNKEL (reference sequence). The CDR3 sequence: CASSRSGMDEQFF. CDR3 sequence (DNA): TGTGCCAGCAGCCGTAGCGGGATGGATGAGCAGTTCTTC.

The chain combines TRBV7-6 with TRBJ2-5, with 8 bases lining up with TRBD2. This CDR3 comprises 17 residues. Germline V gene sequence: CDR1 SGHVS, CDR2 FNYEAQ. Trimming at V came to 0 bases and at J to 1 base, leaving 7 bases not matched to a gene. The CDR3 DNA is TGTGCCAGCAGCTTAGCGCCCGGGACTAGGATCCAAGAGACCCAGTACTTC. This sequence encodes CASSLAPGTRIQETQYF.

The genes are TRBV7-9 and TRBJ2-3; D is possibly TRBD2 (5 bases). The CDR3 runs 15 residues. V lost 7 bases and J 8 bases, leaving 22 bases between the germline ends. CDR1 and CDR2 (germline): SEHNR, FQNEAQ (reference sequence). This CDR3 is CASTPPLLGVGTQYF. CDR3 DNA sequence: TGTGCCAGCACCCCCCCGTTGCTCGGGGTGGGTACGCAGTATTTT.

The J gene is TRBJ1-1, the V gene TRBV12-3 or TRBV12-4, with D maybe TRBD1 (6 bases). Trimming stripped 6 bases from V and 7 bases from J, with 15 bases between. The CDR3 is 13 amino acids. CDR3 in amino acids: CASSLNRGVEAFF. For the CDR3, the DNA is TGTGCCAGCAGCTTAAATAGGGGGGTTGAAGCTTTCTTT.

The rearrangement links TRBV20-1 to TRBJ2-7, with TRBD1 as a possible D gene (6 bases). Trimming shortened V by 3 bases and J by 5 bases, and 17 bases separated the two germline ends. The CDR3 totals 14 residues. Germline V lookup: CDR1 DFQATT, CDR2 SNEGSKA (reference sequence). CDR3 nucleotides: TGCAGTGCTAGCGATCCAGGGGTCCCCCACGAGCAGTACTTC. It codes for CSASDPGVPHEQYF.

The chain is built from TRBV7-9 and TRBJ2-7; weak D call: TRBD1 (5 bases). Trimming removed 0 bases from V and 4 bases from J, with 7 bases in between. This CDR3 spans 13 amino acids. Germline V gene sequence: CDR1 SEHNR, CDR2 FQNEAQ (reference sequence). This CDR3 reads CASSLAAGYEQYF. The DNA for the CDR3 is TGTGCCAGCAGCTTAGCCGCAGGGTACGAGCAGTACTTC.